This TCR beta chain comes out of a study of cytomegalovirus exposure and HLA in healthy donors. Whole-study results and caveats: Later on, an analysis showed TCR association rates differing by HLA locus, with DRB1 the most and HLA-C the fewest.

Note on this clone: What it binds is unknown.

PCR primers comprised 60 Vbeta and 13 Jbeta primers. Repertoires were generated with immunoSEQ multiplex PCR, while TCRdb's copy carries only in-frame clones and drops some. The sample includes 200,000 to 250,000 clones, 77% seen only once; the top ten take 2.7%. The origin of this receptor is an older woman in good health and CMV-seropositive. The source material was PBMCs.

CDR3 amino acids: CASSLGQGSGSSYEQYF. CDR3 in DNA: TGTGCCAGCAGCTTAGGGCAGGGTAGCGGGAGCTCCTACGAGCAGTACTTC. V and J are TRBV5-4 and TRBJ2-7, with 9 nucleotides matching TRBD2. Germline CDR1 is SGHNT and CDR2 is YYREEE (reference sequence). V was clipped by 2 bases and J by 0 bases; unmatched bases: 9. The CDR3 consists of 17 residues.